This T cell receptor beta chain was documented in a study of human T cells and chemical hapten exposure. Regarding the study as a whole: TCRs above 1 in 1000 frequency did not change with DPC sensitization.

Unfractionated whole blood was the source of the extracted total RNA. This clonotype was detected ten times or more. The antigen is unknown. What the library attached to individual cDNA molecules were unique molecular identifiers. As originally analysed: The median was about 100,000 TCRs per sample, ranging 23,224 to 690,600. A single record per CDR3 protein comes from TCRdb applying MiXCR to the 5' RACE reads. The V and J calls reflect TCRdb's pipeline rather than the authors' work. The data contain approximately 150,000 distinct CDR3 sequences, around 4% of them singletons. This CDR3 contains 14 residues. Germline assignment: CDR1 MDHEN and CDR2 SYDVKM. V gave up 3 bases and J gave up 2 bases, with 10 bases separating them.

The chain links TRBV28 to TRBJ2-5, with unresolved D. The receptor comes from a female donor in good health. CDR3 loop: CASSFPVRQETQYF. CDR3 DNA sequence: TGTGCCAGCAGTTTCCCCGTGCGACAAGAGACCCAGTACTTC.